This entry is about one T cell receptor beta chain. Antigen: not known. These data belong to a study of cytotoxic CD8 clonotypes in ibrutinib-treated CLL. Study-wide findings and caveats: Baseline levels were approached again at progression, after clonality had risen at ibrutinib response.

The ends were cut back, 4 bases at V and 7 bases at J, with 10 bases in the middle. Germline V gene data show CDR1 as SGHVS and CDR2 as FQNEAQ. This CDR3 comprises 13 residues. Some clones are missing from TCRdb's copy, which holds only in-frame ones; the method was immunoSEQ multiplex PCR. This table holds some 300,000 clones, 80% found once. This clonotype was obtained from a human donor with chronic lymphocytic leukemia. The genes are TRBV7-8 and TRBJ2-2; D is unclear. Source: PBMCs, taken before ibrutinib treatment. The CDR3 sequence: CASSSQYSGELFF. CDR3 DNA sequence: TGTGCCAGCAGCTCCCAGTACAGCGGGGAGCTGTTTTTT.